One sample yielded the 12 T cell receptor beta chains listed below, sequenced in a study of cytomegalovirus exposure and HLA in healthy donors. The protocol was immunoSEQ multiplex PCR, while the TCRdb copy is restricted to in-frame clones and leaves out a portion. The sample has 190,000 or so clones, around 80% seen once; the top ten hold around 15%. Material for sequencing was PBMCs. The receptors here all came from a woman younger than 45 in good health and CMV-seropositive.

This clone has a handful of counts. The gene calls are TRBV14 and TRBJ2-2; D gene ambiguous. V lost 2 bases to trimming and J lost 9 bases, with 7 bases between them. The CDR3 length is 12 residues. The germline V gene has CDR1 SGHDN and CDR2 FVKESK. CDR3 in amino acids: CASSQSSRELFF. The CDR3 nucleotides are TGTGCCAGCAGCCAATCCTCTAGGGAGCTGTTTTTT.

The chain joins TRBV6-5 to TRBJ2-7, with TRBD2 identical over 7 bases. The CDR3 is 14 amino acids. Germline V lookup: CDR1 MNHEY, CDR2 SVGAGI. Germline trimming cut 5 bases from V and 0 bases from J; bases unmatched to any gene: 4. The CDR3 DNA follows: TGTGCCAGCAGTCCAGCGGGAATCTCCTACGAGCAGTACTTC. It yields the protein CASSPAGISYEQYF.

The chain is built from TRBV18 and TRBJ1-1, with 10 bases fitting TRBD1. CDR3 length equals 14 residues. In germline, CDR1 is KGHSH, CDR2 LQKENI. J lost 3 bases, V lost 3 bases, and 1 base had no gene match. CDR3 sequence: CASSPGTGDTEAFF. CDR3 in DNA: TGTGCCAGCTCACCCGGGACAGGGGACACTGAAGCTTTCTTT.

CDR3 protein: CATSLGTGSHYEQYF. CDR3 DNA: TGTGCCACCAGCTTAGGGACAGGATCGCACTACGAGCAGTACTTC. The rearrangement joins TRBV15 to TRBJ2-7; the match to TRBD1 covers 8 bases. Germline CDR1 and CDR2: LNHNV and YYDKDF (reference sequence). CDR3 length: 15 residues. The J segment lost 3 bases and the V segment lost 5 bases, leaving 9 bases of the junction unmatched.

V usage is TRBV12-5 and J usage is TRBJ2-3, with 16 bases identical to TRBD2. Germline V CDR1 and CDR2: LGHNT, FRNRAP. The CDR3 consists of 19 residues. Unmatched junction bases numbered 6, after V lost 1 base and J lost 2 bases. The CDR3 sequence is CASGLDPGLAGGDTDTQYF. CDR3 sequence (DNA): TGTGCTAGTGGTTTGGACCCGGGACTAGCGGGAGGGGACACAGATACGCAGTATTTT. Based on the CDR3 plus reference TRBV12-5 and TRBJ2-3, the full variable domain is DARVTQTPRHKVTEMGQEVTMRCQPILGHNTVFWYRQTMMQGLELLAYFRNRAPLDDSGMPKDRFSAEMPDATLATLKIQPSEPRDSAVYFCASGLDPGLAGGDTDTQYFGPGTRLTVL.

The rearrangement joins TRBV28 to TRBJ2-1; weak D call: TRBD1 (5 bases). Germline-derived CDR1 and CDR2 are MDHEN and SYDVKM. V was clipped by 7 bases and J by 0 bases, with 10 bases between them. The CDR3 runs 14 residues. The CDR3 loop is CASIRENSYNEQFF. Written as DNA, the CDR3 is TGTGCCAGCATCAGGGAAAACTCCTACAATGAGCAGTTCTTC.

J is TRBJ1-1 and V is TRBV6-1, with D possibly matching TRBD1 (5 bases). The CDR3 totals 12 residues. Germline V lookup: CDR1 MNHNS, CDR2 SASEGT. V lost 6 bases and J lost 4, with 9 bases in between. The CDR3: CASSRRGTEAFF. In nucleotides, the CDR3 is TGTGCCAGCAGCCGTAGGGGCACTGAAGCTTTCTTT.

The chain links TRBV11-3 to TRBJ2-1; a weak D match, TRBD2 (5 bases). The length of the CDR3 is 15 residues. The V gene's germline CDR1 is SGHNT and CDR2 YENEEA. Deletions cut 0 bases from V and 2 bases from J, with 8 bases between. The CDR3 nucleotides read TGTGCCAGCAGCTTAGAGGGAGTTACCTACAATGAGCAGTTCTTC. This codes for CASSLEGVTYNEQFF.

V usage is TRBV6-1 and J usage is TRBJ2-1; a weak D match, TRBD2 (6 bases). Germline values: CDR1 MNHNS, CDR2 SASEGT. V lost 1 base to trimming and J lost 8 bases, with 18 bases between them. The CDR3 runs 16 residues. CDR3 nucleotide sequence: TGTGCCAGCAGTGAAGGGCTAAGGCGGGAACCCCATGAGCAGTTCTTC. Translation gives CASSEGLRREPHEQFF.

Here the CDR3 DNA reads TGTGCCAGCAGTTACACGGTATCCTCCTACGAGCAGTACTTC. Translating gives CASSYTVSSYEQYF. This chain links TRBV6-5 with TRBJ2-7; no reliable D call. V was shortened by 2 bases and J by 0 bases, with 8 bases between the two germline ends. Germline V gene sequence: CDR1 MNHEY, CDR2 SVGAGI. The CDR3 sequence is 14 residues long.

The V gene is TRBV5-4, the J gene TRBJ2-1, with 7 nucleotides matching TRBD2. Germline V gene data show CDR1 as SGHNT and CDR2 as YYREEE (reference sequence). The CDR3 loop spans 16 amino acids. After removal of 6 bases from V and 3 bases from J, the junction contained 12 bases not matched to a gene. CDR3 sequence reads: CASTSSPGGVYNEQFF. The CDR3, as DNA: TGTGCCAGCACCTCTTCCCCGGGAGGAGTCTACAATGAGCAGTTCTTC.

The chain recombines TRBV28 with TRBJ2-4, with a possible D match to TRBD2 (6 bases). Germline-derived CDR1 and CDR2 are MDHEN and SYDVKM. There are 13 residues in the CDR3. Trimming shortened V by 7 bases and J by 5 bases, and 12 bases separated the two germline ends. CDR3 nucleotide sequence: TGTGCCAGCATCGGGAGCGGAGAAAACATTCAGTACTTC. Translation: CASIGSGENIQYF.